This entry concerns a single T cell receptor (beta chain). There are many counts of this clonotype. It lacks a known antigen. No clone much larger than this one lies a single base away; base qualities are absent. Graves' hyperthyroidism was defined as stable when no progression to ophthalmopathy occurred over 18 months of follow-up. The hyperthyroidism patients were between 18 and 65 years old and newly diagnosed, with a disease duration of less than 2 months. Patients with uncontrolled infections, other autoimmune diseases, pregnancy or lactation were excluded. Clinical symptoms, serum thyroxine and TRAb, thyroid ultrasound, and orbital computed tomography formed the basis for the diagnoses. PBMCs were separated from around 9.1 ml of fresh peripheral blood using Ficoll-Paque density gradient centrifugation. Total RNA was extracted with Trizol reagent, and quality was checked on an Agilent 2100 Bioanalyzer.

The sample originates from a study of T cells in Graves' hyperthyroidism and ophthalmopathy (dated by TCRdb to about 2019). Describing the broader study: Peripheral blood samples were taken at initial diagnosis, before any treatment was given. To identify TCR V-J signatures that set the groups apart, the researchers used a discovery cohort of 100 patients, made up of some 41 with Graves' ophthalmopathy and some 55 with stable Graves' hyperthyroidism. Prospective prediction of ophthalmopathy was tested in an independent validation cohort of some 20 hyperthyroidism patients and 15 to 17 patients who later progressed to ophthalmopathy. For training and testing, the approximately 97 patients in the discovery cohort were randomly divided in a 7:3 ratio. In about 6 Graves' hyperthyroidism patients, the study also compared T-cell repertoires from thyroid tissue with T-cell repertoires from blood. Once sampling was done, hyperthyroidism patients were given methimazole at a starting dose of 30 mg daily, whereas ophthalmopathy patients were given high-dose intravenous methylprednisolone. TCR Vbeta CDR3 sequencing of 120 to 150 peripheral blood samples (43 ophthalmopathy, over 70 hyperthyroidism and some 17 progressor patients) is reported in the paper.

The TCR beta CDR3 regions were amplified from RNA transcripts. A first-round RT-PCR of the TCR CDR3 used the HTBI primer set with the Qiagen OneStep RT-PCR kit. A second multiplex PCR round built the libraries, followed by size selection and purification. Sequencing of the libraries was done on an Illumina HiSeq2000 using paired-end 100 bp reads. In the original analysis: SOAPnuke was used to process the raw data, removing reads that contained adapters or uncalled bases, had a mean Phred below 15, or lacked an exact match to the constant primer or identifier. High-quality paired reads were merged with COPE v1.2.5, and unique nucleotide sequences were defined as clonotypes. MiTCR v1.1 was used to align the clonotypes against IMGT TRBV, TRBD and TRBJ reference segments. Analysis was restricted to V-J combinations with a frequency above 0.0001, which covered approximately 99% of repertoires. The TCS score was defined as F50 (clonal expansion) divided by E x V (chaos), with BLOSUM62-based TCRdist calculated between CDR3 peptides within each V-J. Welch's t-statistics and random forest reduced fewer than 550 V-J features to roughly 13, which were used in a naive Bayes classifier (R e1071). TCRdb trimmed the raw reads at Q25, called clones with MiXCR and kept productive beta chains. All rows with the same CDR3 protein become a single entry with the most common DNA and genes. TCRdb, rather than the study authors, made the V and J calls. This sample lists approximately 300,000 distinct CDR3 sequences; 16% were detected once. The ten largest clonotypes hold 33% of the sample.

Trimming takes 5 bases off V and 5 bases off J; junction bases not matched to a gene: 4. CDR3 length: 15 amino acids, cysteine to phenylalanine. Of the read, only the CDR3 DNA is kept; its 45 bases are in frame from base 1. The germline V gene supplies CDR1 SGHNT and CDR2 YENEEA. Here is what the overall study found, with its caveats: Blood samples also contained most of the expanded thyroid clonotypes (frequency above 0.001), which suggests that blood repertoires may reflect thyroid immune responses. Ophthalmopathy was separated from stable hyperthyroidism by a 13 V-J signature model, with around 90% sensitivity and about 81% specificity obtained in cross-validation and 80%/75% obtained in testing. Sample size was not statistically predetermined, and blinding of investigators to group allocation was not performed. In validation, the model predicted progression to ophthalmopathy with around 71% sensitivity and around 72% specificity, a median of 6.5 months before onset.

Sequenced input: blood. The TCR originated in a young man with Graves' hyperthyroidism. The chain employs TRBV11-3 and TRBJ2-7; TRBD2 lines up with 15 middle nucleotides. The DNA sequence follows: TGTGCCAGCAGCCTTCGGACTAGCGGGAGGGACGAGCAGTACTTC. It is translated as CASSLRTSGRDEQYF.